This passage covers 20 T cell receptor beta chains from one sample sequenced in a study of shared clonotypes between healthy human individuals. Assay used: immunoSEQ multiplex PCR; TCRdb lists only in-frame clones, some missing. This sample has about 1 million clones; roughly 80% occur once, and the top ten carry about 1.4%. Input material: memory CD4+ T cells sorted from blood. Sample subset: CD45RA-negative fraction. The origin of the receptors is a man aged 18 to 30 in good health.

V gene TRBV21-1 combines with J gene TRBJ1-2; the DNA was not compared with TRBD1, the D call given in the table. TRBV21-1 is listed as a pseudogene. The CDR3 is made up of 14 amino acids. CDR3 loop: CASSKPSGGNGYTF. The CDR3 nucleotides are TGTGCCAGCAGCAAACCTTCAGGGGGAAATGGCTACACCTTC.

The CDR3 protein is CASSLTAGQETQYF. DNA for the CDR3: TGTGCCAGCAGCTTAACGGCGGGGCAAGAGACCCAGTACTTC. This chain uses TRBV11-2 with TRBJ2-5; the D gene is possibly TRBD2 (6 bases). The CDR3 consists of 14 residues. V lost 2 bases and J 2 bases, leaving 9 bases between the germline ends. Germline CDR1 and CDR2: SGHAT and FQNNGV.

The chain has TRBV19 and TRBJ1-2; the match to TRBD1 covers 7 bases. J gave up 6 bases and V 5 bases, and 9 bases lay outside the gene matches. Per germline, CDR1 LNHDA and CDR2 SQIVND (reference sequence). This CDR3 spans 14 amino acids. The CDR3 region has the DNA TGTGCCAGTAGTTCCCAGACAGGGTATGATGGCTACACCTTC. Encoded protein: CASSSQTGYDGYTF.

The chain recombines TRBV10-3 with TRBJ2-7; TRBD1 aligns across 7 bases. Losses at the gene ends were 3 bases for V and 0 bases for J; bases not matched to a gene: 5. Germline V lookup: CDR1 ENHRY, CDR2 SYGVKD. The CDR3 sequence is 15 residues long. The CDR3 sequence is CAISESGTASYEQYF. DNA for the CDR3: TGTGCCATCAGTGAATCCGGGACAGCCTCCTACGAGCAGTACTTC.

The V and J genes are TRBV6-6 and TRBJ2-1, with 9 positions matching TRBD2. The CDR3 consists of 15 residues. V lost 5 bases to trimming and J lost 7 bases; unmatched junction nucleotides: 9. CDR1 and CDR2 from the germline V gene are MNHNY and SVGAGI (reference sequence). The CDR3 is CASSPGGGRANEQFF. The CDR3 DNA follows: TGTGCCAGCAGTCCCGGAGGCGGGAGGGCGAATGAGCAGTTCTTC.

There are a few counts of this clone. The J gene is TRBJ2-2, the V gene TRBV9; 12 positions match TRBD2. Germline assignment: CDR1 SGDLS and CDR2 YYNGEE. The CDR3 spans 17 residues. The trim removed 3 bases at V and 5 bases at J, leaving 8 bases unmatched. DNA for the CDR3: TGTGCCAGCAGCGCGCGCCGGACTAGCGGGGCGACCGGGGAGCTGTTTTTT. Translation gives CASSARRTSGATGELFF.

The chain recombines TRBV6-6 with TRBJ2-1; 13 bases are a match to TRBD2. The V segment lost 6 bases and the J segment 9 bases; nucleotides outside the gene matches: 5. This CDR3 has 14 residues. Germline CDR1 MNHNY, CDR2 SVGAGI (reference sequence). In DNA form, the CDR3 reads TGTGCCAGCAGGATGGGACTAGCGGGACGTGAGCAGTTCTTC. Translated, it gives CASRMGLAGREQFF.

The rearrangement uses TRBV7-2 and TRBJ2-5; tentatively, D is TRBD2 (5 bases). With the DNA end fitting TRBJ2-7 better, the J assignment may be wrong. The germline gives CDR1 SGHTA, CDR2 FQGNSA. The CDR3 sequence is 15 residues long. The CDR3 bases are TGTGCCAGCAGCTTAGATGAGGGATGGACCTACGAGCAGTACTTC. This gives the protein CASSLDEGWTYEQYF.

The genes are TRBV7-2 and TRBJ1-2, with TRBD1 identical over 7 bases. The CDR3 length is 13 residues. Trimming took 5 bases from V and 4 from J; bases not matched to a gene: 4. Germline V gene data show CDR1 as SGHTA and CDR2 as FQGNSA. For the CDR3, the DNA is TGTGCCAGCAGCGAACAGGGGTCCTATGGCTACACCTTC. This encodes CASSEQGSYGYTF. Based on the CDR3 plus reference TRBV7-2 and TRBJ1-2, the full variable domain is GAGVSQSPSNKVTEKGKDVELRCDPISGHTALYWYRQSLGQGLEFLIYFQGNSAPDKSGLPSDRFSAERTGGSVSTLTIQRTQQEDSAVYLCASSEQGSYGYTFGSGTRLTVV.

This clone came up many times. The chain recombines TRBV20-1 with TRBJ2-4; D gene ambiguous. The germline V gene encodes CDR1 DFQATT and CDR2 SNEGSKA (reference sequence). The V and J ends lost 3 bases and 5 bases respectively, with 5 bases between them. This CDR3 is 11 amino acids long. CDR3 nucleotides: TGCAGTGCTAGTCTGGAAAACATTCAGTACTTC. Translated: CSASLENIQYF.

The chain employs TRBV7-8 and TRBJ1-4; 10 bases are shared with TRBD1. In germline, CDR1 is SGHVS, CDR2 FQNEAQ. Trimming took 5 bases from V and 3 from J; bases not matched to a gene: 6. The CDR3 sequence is 16 residues long. This chain's CDR3 is CASSPAGTGANEKLFF. The CDR3 bases are TGTGCCAGCAGCCCCGCCGGGACAGGGGCTAATGAAAAACTGTTTTTT.

V gene TRBV20-1 combines with J gene TRBJ2-3; D uncertain. The CDR3 runs to 11 residues. Germline V gene data show CDR1 as DFQATT and CDR2 as SNEGSKA (reference sequence). The V end was cut by 2 bases, the J end by 4 bases, with 4 bases between. The CDR3 nucleotides read TGCAGTGCTAGAAGGCCAGATACGCAGTATTTT. Translated, it gives CSARRPDTQYF.

The chain uses TRBV15 and TRBJ2-7, with D perhaps TRBD1 (5 bases). Germline V gene data show CDR1 as LNHNV and CDR2 as YYDKDF (reference sequence). The CDR3 spans 15 residues. The V gene lost 0 bases and the J gene lost 4 bases, with 13 bases spanning the gap. For the CDR3, the DNA is TGTGCCACCAGCAGAGAAACAGGCATTGGATACGAGCAGTACTTC. Protein: CATSRETGIGYEQYF.

The rearrangement links TRBV5-6 to TRBJ1-6; D gene unclear. Germline V gene lookup returns CDR1 SGHDT and CDR2 YYEEEE. There are 14 residues in the CDR3. Trimming took 0 bases from V and 5 from J, leaving 6 bases between them. The CDR3 DNA reads as TGTGCCAGCAGCTTGGGAAGGAATAATTCACCCCTCCACTTT. Amino acids: CASSLGRNNSPLHF.

This clone was recorded once. The chain couples TRBV28 to TRBJ1-2; 7 bases line up with TRBD1. The CDR3 consists of 15 residues. Germline CDR1 and CDR2: MDHEN and SYDVKM. V lost 7 bases, J lost 0 bases, and 8 bases stayed unmatched. The CDR3 loop is CASKKGGSPNYGYTF. In nucleotides, the CDR3 is TGTGCCAGCAAGAAAGGGGGCAGCCCTAACTATGGCTACACCTTC.

The V gene is TRBV5-4, the J gene TRBJ2-2; D is perhaps TRBD1 (5 bases). CDR3 length equals 16 residues. Germline V lookup: CDR1 SGHNT, CDR2 YYREEE (reference sequence). V was pared by 0 bases and J by 5 bases, with 14 bases between. CDR3 amino acids: CASSLGGKSSTGELFF. DNA of the CDR3: TGTGCCAGCAGCTTGGGGGGCAAGAGTTCGACCGGGGAGCTGTTTTTT. Complete variable domain (other parts from reference TRBV5-4 and TRBJ2-2): ETGVTQSPTHLIKTRGQQVTLRCSSQSGHNTVSWYQQALGQGPQFIFQYYREEENGRGNFPPRFSGLQFPNYSSELNVNALELDDSALYLCASSLGGKSSTGELFFGEGSRLTVL.

The rearrangement joins TRBV10-3 to TRBJ2-1, with D possibly being TRBD1 (5 bases). In germline, CDR1 is ENHRY, CDR2 SYGVKD. CDR3 length: 15 amino acids. V was cut by 0 bases and J by 6 bases, with 12 bases left in between. CDR3 nucleotide sequence: TGTGCCATCAGTGAGTCGGGGCAGGGCTTCAATGAGCAGTTCTTC. Protein product: CAISESGQGFNEQFF.

This clone has a handful of counts. This may be a read error: a much more frequent sequence differs by one nucleotide. The sample holds other DNA sequences that translate to the same CDR3. V and J are TRBV19 and TRBJ1-2; unclear D gene. Trimming pared 4 bases from V and 4 bases from J, leaving 4 bases between. The length of the CDR3 is 11 residues. Germline loops: CDR1 LNHDA, CDR2 SQIVND (reference sequence). CDR3 residues: CASSTGYGYTF. As DNA, the CDR3 is TGTGCCAGTAGTACAGGCTATGGCTACACCTTC. The full variable domain, rest sourced from reference TRBV19 and TRBJ1-2, is DGGITQSPKYLFRKEGQNVTLSCEQNLNHDAMYWYRQDPGQGLRLIYYSQIVNDFQKGDIAEGYSVSREKKESFPLTVTSAQKNPTAFYLCASSTGYGYTFGSGTRLTVV.

The chain uses TRBV12-5 and TRBJ2-1; unclear D gene. Germline V gene sequence: CDR1 LGHNT, CDR2 FRNRAP. This CDR3 spans 9 amino acids. Trimming shortened V by 5 bases and J by 10 bases, and 3 bases separated the two germline ends. The DNA for the CDR3 is TGTGCTAGTGGTCCCGAGCAGTTCTTC. Residues: CASGPEQFF. The full variable domain, in which reference TRBV12-5 and TRBJ2-1 provide the parts outside the CDR3, is DARVTQTPRHKVTEMGQEVTMRCQPILGHNTVFWYRQTMMQGLELLAYFRNRAPLDDSGMPKDRFSAEMPDATLATLKIQPSEPRDSAVYFCASGPEQFFGPGTRLTVL.

J is TRBJ1-6 and V is TRBV28, with TRBD1 as a possible D gene (6 bases). This CDR3 comprises 15 residues. CDR1 and CDR2 (germline): MDHEN, SYDVKM. V shed 7 bases and J shed 11 bases, with 21 bases lying between them. The CDR3 sequence: CASILSGGPLPPLHF. The CDR3 DNA follows: TGTGCCAGCATACTAAGCGGGGGCCCCCTTCCACCCCTCCACTTT.